The 14 T cell receptor beta chains below come from one sample, sequenced in a study of cytomegalovirus exposure and HLA in healthy donors. Amplification used 60 Vbeta primers and 13 Jbeta primers. Assay used: immunoSEQ multiplex PCR; TCRdb lists only in-frame clones, some missing. This sample carries 110,000 to 150,000 clones, roughly 81% of them seen once, and the ten largest clones take approximately 1.5%. Sequenced material: PBMCs. The source of these receptors is a female donor in good health and CMV-seronegative.

The chain employs TRBV6-5 and TRBJ1-1; TRBD1 matches at 8 bases. The CDR3 is made up of 14 amino acids. In germline, CDR1 is MNHEY, CDR2 SVGAGI. V was pared by 5 bases and J by 5 bases, with 7 bases of the junction left unmatched. The CDR3 here is CASSRGQGRTEAFF. The CDR3 DNA follows: TGTGCCAGCAGTCGTGGACAGGGCCGGACTGAAGCTTTCTTT.

The count of this clone is one. The rearrangement links TRBV27 to TRBJ2-6, with no clear D. Looked up from germline, CDR1 is MNHEY and CDR2 is SMNVEV (reference sequence). Trimming pared 8 bases from V and 0 bases from J, leaving 11 bases between. The CDR3 is made up of 15 amino acids. In DNA, the CDR3 is TGTGCCAGCCGTACCATGGCCTCTGGGGCCAACGTCCTGACTTTC. The encoded protein is CASRTMASGANVLTF.

This chain uses TRBV27 with TRBJ2-3; 16 bases fit TRBD2. The CDR3 length is 19 residues. Germline CDR1 and CDR2: MNHEY and SMNVEV (reference sequence). Trimming cost V 6 bases and J 5 bases; bases outside gene matches: 14. CDR3 in amino acids: CASSLGPGLAGGRGDTQYF. For the CDR3, the DNA is TGTGCCAGCAGCCTAGGACCGGGACTAGCGGGGGGGCGGGGAGATACGCAGTATTTT.

This clone was found once. The rearrangement uses TRBV7-3 and TRBJ2-5, with a weak D call TRBD2 (5 bases). The CDR3 contains 13 residues. V gave up 3 bases and J gave up 5 bases, with 10 bases separating them. Germline assignment: CDR1 SGHTA and CDR2 FQGTGA. The CDR3 nucleotides are TGTGCCAGCAGCTTTCGACCGGGGGAGACCCAGTACTTC. It is translated as CASSFRPGETQYF.

The chain carries TRBV6-6 and TRBJ1-1; D gene unclear. This CDR3 spans 12 amino acids. Between the trimmed V and J ends, which lost 4 bases and 1 base, there was a span of 4 bases. Germline lookup yields CDR1 MNHNY and CDR2 SVGAGI (reference sequence). The CDR3 loop is CASSSRNTEAFF. The CDR3 nucleotides read TGTGCCAGCAGTTCCAGGAACACTGAAGCTTTCTTT.

This clone has a single count. The chain combines TRBV19 with TRBJ1-1; D might be TRBD1 (6 bases). CDR3 length: 11 residues. Germline assignment: CDR1 LNHDA and CDR2 SQIVND (reference sequence). V was shortened by 7 bases and J by 10 bases, with 13 bases between the two germline ends. CDR3 sequence reads: CASKEGGGAFF. The CDR3 DNA reads TGTGCCAGTAAAGAGGGAGGGGGAGCTTTCTTT.

There are a few counts of this clone. This rearrangement joins TRBV7-2 to TRBJ1-5; 7 positions match TRBD1. The V segment lost 2 bases and the J segment 7 bases; nucleotides outside the gene matches: 5. Germline CDR1 and CDR2: SGHTA and FQGNSA. The CDR3 extends over 14 amino acids. In nucleotides, the CDR3 is TGTGCCAGCAGCTTAAACAGGGGAGGCCAGCCCCAGCATTTT. Amino acid sequence: CASSLNRGGQPQHF.

This clone was seen a few times. The chain couples TRBV6-5 to TRBJ2-7, with TRBD2 as a possible D gene (5 bases). The length of the CDR3 is 13 residues. Per the germline V gene, CDR1 is MNHEY and CDR2 is SVGAGI. V dropped 7 bases and J dropped 3 bases, with 13 bases sitting between them. The CDR3 DNA sequence: TGTGCCAGCAAGCGCACCAGCGGCTACGAGCAGTACTTC. The encoded protein is CASKRTSGYEQYF.

The V and J genes are TRBV6-4 and TRBJ2-3; 7 bases agree with TRBD1. The germline V gene has CDR1 MRHNA and CDR2 SNTAGT. V trimming: 2 bases; J trimming: 3 bases; junction bases outside the gene matches: 2. CDR3 length: 14 residues. The CDR3 region is CASSDDRVTDTQYF. The CDR3 DNA is TGTGCCAGCAGTGACGACAGGGTAACAGATACGCAGTATTTT.

This clone was counted a single time. The CDR3 loop is CASSVQGVVTEAFF. As DNA, the CDR3 is TGTGCCAGCAGCGTACAGGGGGTGGTCACTGAAGCTTTCTTT. The chain carries TRBV6-1 and TRBJ1-1, with 8 bases matching TRBD1. Germline CDR1 MNHNS, CDR2 SASEGT. The CDR3 totals 14 residues. Trimming cost V 6 bases and J 4 bases; bases outside gene matches: 7.

This chain uses TRBV6-1 with TRBJ2-7; D is unclear. Germline CDR1 reads MNHNS; CDR2 reads SASEGT. With 6 bases removed from V and 2 bases from J, the gap between germline ends came to 5 bases. CDR3 length: 11 amino acids. This CDR3 is CASSQTYEQYF. The CDR3, as DNA: TGTGCCAGCAGCCAGACCTACGAGCAGTACTTC.

The rearrangement joins TRBV27 to TRBJ2-2; perhaps TRBD2 as D (6 bases). V lost 6 bases and J 7 bases, leaving 21 bases between the germline ends. Germline values: CDR1 MNHEY, CDR2 SMNVEV (reference sequence). There are 16 residues in the CDR3. The CDR3: CASRLATRVKGGELFF. The CDR3 DNA follows: TGTGCCAGCAGGCTAGCGACTAGAGTGAAGGGCGGGGAGCTGTTTTTT.

This chain joins TRBV5-1 and TRBJ2-3; 9 bases match TRBD2. Germline CDR1 is SGHRS and CDR2 is YFSETQ. The CDR3 consists of 16 residues. J lost 4 bases, V lost 0 bases, and 6 bases had no gene match. Here the CDR3 reads CASSLERAGGADTQYF. The CDR3 DNA reads TGCGCCAGCAGCTTGGAACGAGCGGGAGGTGCAGATACGCAGTATTTT. The entire variable domain, with the rest obtained from reference TRBV5-1 and TRBJ2-3, is as follows: KAGVTQTPRYLIKTRGQQVTLSCSPISGHRSVSWYQQTPGQGLQFLFEYFSETQRNKGNFPGRFSGRQFSNSRSEMNVSTLELGDSALYLCASSLERAGGADTQYFGPGTRLTVL.

The V gene is TRBV6-5, the J gene TRBJ1-4; a weak D match, TRBD1 (6 bases). The CDR3 extends over 15 amino acids. Per germline, CDR1 MNHEY and CDR2 SVGAGI. V was cut by 6 bases and J by 8 bases, with 19 bases left in between. This CDR3 is CASRFGGAIIEKLFF. CDR3 sequence (DNA): TGTGCCAGCAGATTCGGGGGGGCGATAATCGAAAAACTGTTTTTT.